This paragraph covers one T cell receptor beta chain sequence. This record belongs to a study of blood T cell repertoires in COVID-19. The protocol was immunoSEQ multiplex PCR, while the TCRdb copy is restricted to in-frame clones and leaves out a portion. The sample holds about 170,000 clones, just over 85% seen once. This receptor was identified in a man over 45 with active or convalescent COVID-19. What was sequenced was peripheral blood.

CDR3 loop: CASSVNPLREGEQFF. The CDR3 DNA reads TGTGCCAGCAGCGTAAACCCCTTACGGGAAGGTGAGCAGTTCTTC. The chain uses TRBV9 and TRBJ2-1; D is perhaps TRBD2 (5 bases). V dropped 1 base and J dropped 9 bases, with 17 bases sitting between them. CDR1 SGDLS and CDR2 YYNGEE come from the germline V gene. CDR3 size: 15 residues.